This T cell receptor (beta chain) was sequenced during a study of human T cells and chemical hapten exposure. Study-wide background: Chiefly women, the patients showed alopecia areata, totalis or universalis. From small differences in pooled library volume came most of the variation in per-sample TCR yields.

During construction of the library, unique molecular identifiers were attached to individual cDNA molecules for quantitative, reproducible TCR counting. TCRdb re-called the RACE reads through MiXCR, storing one row per CDR3 protein. Of tens of thousands of distinct CDR3 sequences listed, about 10% were seen once; the top ten hold 4% to 5%. Sample time point: patch test 1, 2 weeks after DPC sensitization. Treatment in this sample: therapeutic diphenylcyclopropenone sensitization with weekly scalp DPC. Suited to DPC and affected by alopecia, the donors ranged from 18 to 70 years old. This CDR3 region has 13 residues. CDR1 and CDR2 (germline): LGHDT, YNNKEL (reference sequence). Germline trimming cut 4 bases from V and 3 bases from J; bases unmatched to any gene: 0.

Here the sequenced sample was whole blood, taken in connection with sensitization to the hapten diphenylcyclopropenone (DPC). J is TRBJ1-1 and V is TRBV3-1, with 9 bases identical to TRBD1. The clonotype comes from a woman between 45 and 60 years old with alopecia areata. Some clones in this sample may be carry-over from other donors' samples. This CDR3 reads CASSRDRDTEAFF. The CDR3 DNA reads TGTGCCAGCAGCCGGGACAGGGACACTGAAGCTTTCTTT.